The present entry profiles one TCR beta chain with its context. This specimen belongs to a study of shared clonotypes between healthy human individuals. The CDR3 covers 13 residues. V lost 2 bases to trimming and J lost 6 bases; unmatched junction nucleotides: 4. Germline CDR1 is WSHSY and CDR2 is SAAADI. The data were produced by immunoSEQ multiplex PCR, yet TCRdb's version contains in-frame clones alone and is incomplete. The sample records fewer than 550,000 clones, almost 80% being singletons. Specimen: PBMCs. The receptor comes from a woman aged 35 to 49 in good health. Some clones in this sample may be carry-over from other donors' samples. The V call is TRBV10-2, the J call TRBJ2-7, with 7 bases lining up with TRBD2. The CDR3 DNA reads TGCGCCAGCAGTGAGGGGAGGGTGGTCGAGCAGTACTTC. The encoded protein is CASSEGRVVEQYF.